The sequence of this T cell receptor beta chain was determined in a study of blood T cells in healthy people across ages. Regarding the study as a whole: Lack of knowledge of donor CMV status possibly confounded expanded clonotype changes. Bulk PBMC profiling left naive and antigen-experienced comparisons inconclusive.

For the second PCR, which ran for about 6 to 11 cycles, a sample-barcoded 5' primer and a J-beta primer mix were used. TCRdb called the 5' RACE reads again in MiXCR, with one record for every CDR3 protein. The sample includes around 870,000 distinct CDR3 sequences, more than 25% seen only once; the top ten take 17%. With V trimmed by 2 bases and J by 11 bases, 10 bases remained unmatched. The CDR3 contains 15 residues. This clonotype has a count of ten or more. Its antigen is currently unknown. This sequence originates from a woman of 80 years or more in good health. This chain joins TRBV12-3 or TRBV12-4 and TRBJ2-1; 9 bases align to TRBD2. The sample consisted of blood. The CDR3 nucleotides are TGTGCCAGCAGTTTATGGGATAGCGGGGGCCTAAAGCAGTTCTTC. Protein sequence: CASSLWDSGGLKQFF.